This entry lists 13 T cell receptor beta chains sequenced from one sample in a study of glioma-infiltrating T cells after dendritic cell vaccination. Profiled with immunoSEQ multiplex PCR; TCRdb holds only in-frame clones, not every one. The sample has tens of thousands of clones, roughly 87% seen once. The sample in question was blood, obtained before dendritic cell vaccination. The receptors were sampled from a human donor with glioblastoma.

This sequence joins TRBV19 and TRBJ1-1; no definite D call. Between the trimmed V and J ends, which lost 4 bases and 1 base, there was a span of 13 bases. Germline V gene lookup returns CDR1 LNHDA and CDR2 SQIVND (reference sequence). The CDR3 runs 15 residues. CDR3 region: CASSKPGSGNTEAFF. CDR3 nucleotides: TGTGCCAGTAGTAAGCCGGGATCCGGGAACACTGAAGCTTTCTTT. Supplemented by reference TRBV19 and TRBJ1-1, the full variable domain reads DGGITQSPKYLFRKEGQNVTLSCEQNLNHDAMYWYRQDPGQGLRLIYYSQIVNDFQKGDIAEGYSVSREKKESFPLTVTSAQKNPTAFYLCASSKPGSGNTEAFFGQGTRLTVV.

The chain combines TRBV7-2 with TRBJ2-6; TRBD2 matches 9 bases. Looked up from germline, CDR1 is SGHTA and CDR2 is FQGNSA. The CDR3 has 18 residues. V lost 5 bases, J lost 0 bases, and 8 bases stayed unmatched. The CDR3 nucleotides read TGTGCCAGCAGCCCAGATATAGCGGGAGTCTCTGGGGCCAACGTCCTGACTTTC. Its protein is CASSPDIAGVSGANVLTF.

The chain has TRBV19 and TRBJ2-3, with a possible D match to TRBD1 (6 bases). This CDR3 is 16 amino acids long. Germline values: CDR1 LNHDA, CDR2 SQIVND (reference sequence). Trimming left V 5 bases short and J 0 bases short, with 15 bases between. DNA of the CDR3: TGTGCCAGTAGTGATTGGACAGATCCGAGCACAGATACGCAGTATTTT. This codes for CASSDWTDPSTDTQYF.

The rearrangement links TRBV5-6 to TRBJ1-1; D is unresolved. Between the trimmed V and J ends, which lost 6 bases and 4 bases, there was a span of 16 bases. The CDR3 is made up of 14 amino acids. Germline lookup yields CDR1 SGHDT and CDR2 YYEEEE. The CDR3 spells CASNPASRGTEAFF. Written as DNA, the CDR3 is TGTGCCAGCAACCCAGCGAGCCGGGGCACTGAAGCTTTCTTT. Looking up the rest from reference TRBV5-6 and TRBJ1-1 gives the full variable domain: DAGVTQSPTHLIKTRGQQVTLRCSPKSGHDTVSWYQQALGQGPQFIFQYYEEEERQRGNFPDRFSGHQFPNYSSELNVNALLLGDSALYLCASNPASRGTEAFFGQGTRLTVV.

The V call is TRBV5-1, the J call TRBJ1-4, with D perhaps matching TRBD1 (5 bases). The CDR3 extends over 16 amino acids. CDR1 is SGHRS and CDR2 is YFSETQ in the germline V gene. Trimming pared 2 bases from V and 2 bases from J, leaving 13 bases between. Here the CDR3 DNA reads TGCGCCAGCAGCTTACAAGCCAGGGCGACTAATGAAAAACTGTTTTTT. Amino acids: CASSLQARATNEKLFF.

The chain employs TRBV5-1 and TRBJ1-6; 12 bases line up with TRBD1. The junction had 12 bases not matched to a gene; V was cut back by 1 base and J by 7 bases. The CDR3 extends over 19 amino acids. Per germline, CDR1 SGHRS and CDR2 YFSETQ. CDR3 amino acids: CASSLNSGTGGVRNSPLHF. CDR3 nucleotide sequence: TGCGCCAGCAGCTTGAATTCCGGGACAGGGGGCGTTAGGAATTCACCCCTCCACTTT.

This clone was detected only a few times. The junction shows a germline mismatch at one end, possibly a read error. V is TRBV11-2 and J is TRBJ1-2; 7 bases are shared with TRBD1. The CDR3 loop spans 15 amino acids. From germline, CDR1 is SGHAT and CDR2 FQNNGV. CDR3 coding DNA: TGTGCCAGCAGCCTAGACCCCGGGACAGCCTATGGCTACACCTTC. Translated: CASSLDPGTAYGYTF.

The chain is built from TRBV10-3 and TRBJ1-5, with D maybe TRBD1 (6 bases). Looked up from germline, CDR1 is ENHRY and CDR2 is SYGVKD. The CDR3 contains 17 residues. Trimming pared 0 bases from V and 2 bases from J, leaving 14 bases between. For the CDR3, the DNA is TGTGCCATCAGTGAGTCGACAGGAGTTGGTGGCAATCAGCCCCAGCATTTT. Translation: CAISESTGVGGNQPQHF.

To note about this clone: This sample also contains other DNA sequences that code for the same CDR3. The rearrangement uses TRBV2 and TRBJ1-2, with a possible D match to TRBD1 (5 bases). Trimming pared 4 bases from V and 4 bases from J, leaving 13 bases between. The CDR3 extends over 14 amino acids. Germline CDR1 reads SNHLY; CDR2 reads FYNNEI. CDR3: CASSVVDTPYGYTF. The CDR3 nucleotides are TGTGCCAGCAGTGTCGTGGACACACCCTATGGCTACACCTTC.

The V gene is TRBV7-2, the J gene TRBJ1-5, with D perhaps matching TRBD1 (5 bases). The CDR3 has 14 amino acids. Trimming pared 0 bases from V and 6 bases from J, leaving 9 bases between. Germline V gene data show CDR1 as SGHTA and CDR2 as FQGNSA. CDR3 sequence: CASSLATVGQPQHF. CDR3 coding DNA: TGTGCCAGCAGCTTAGCGACAGTAGGTCAGCCCCAGCATTTT.

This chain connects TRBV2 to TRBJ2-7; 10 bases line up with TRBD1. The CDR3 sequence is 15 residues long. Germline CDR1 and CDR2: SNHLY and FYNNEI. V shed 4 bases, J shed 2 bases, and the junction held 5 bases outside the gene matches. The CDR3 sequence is CASSGTGTGAYEQYF. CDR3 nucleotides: TGTGCCAGCAGTGGCACCGGGACAGGGGCCTACGAGCAGTACTTC. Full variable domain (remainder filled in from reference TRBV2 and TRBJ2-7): EPEVTQTPSHQVTQMGQEVILRCVPISNHLYFYWYRQILGQKVEFLVSFYNNEISEKSEIFDDQFSVERPDGSNFTLKIRSTKLEDSAMYFCASSGTGTGAYEQYFGPGTRLTVT.

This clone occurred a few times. CDR3 DNA sequence: TGTGCCACCAGCAGAGGAGGAACTTACGGCACAGATACGCAGTATTTT. Its protein is CATSRGGTYGTDTQYF. The chain joins TRBV15 to TRBJ2-3, with D uncertain. Per the germline V gene, CDR1 is LNHNV and CDR2 is YYDKDF (reference sequence). Trimming removed 1 base at V and 1 base at J, with 12 bases between. The CDR3 spans 16 residues.

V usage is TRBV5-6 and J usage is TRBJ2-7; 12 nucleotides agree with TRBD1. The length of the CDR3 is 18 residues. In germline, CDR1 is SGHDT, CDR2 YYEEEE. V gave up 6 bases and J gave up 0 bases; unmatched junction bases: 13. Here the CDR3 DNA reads TGTGCCAGCACCCCGGGACAGGGGGCCGGGCGAATCTCCTACGAGCAGTACTTC. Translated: CASTPGQGAGRISYEQYF.